This T cell receptor beta chain originates from a study of blood T cell repertoires in COVID-19. Across the study: Nucleic acid was either cDNA or gDNA, and it came from T cells, B-cell-depleted T cells, or PBMCs.

As handled by the study authors: Cell counts per sample came from amplifying reference gene primers. Libraries were prepared by immunoSEQ multiplex PCR; TCRdb keeps only in-frame clonotypes and omits some of them. That table supplies the V and J calls and clone size; D and trimming were determined from the DNA. The profile shows about 150,000 clones, around four fifths of them singletons. CDR1 and CDR2 (germline): SGHRS, YFSETQ. The CDR3 loop spans 12 amino acids. On this clone itself: Compared with germline, one end of the junction differs, possibly owing to a read error.

Sequences were obtained from peripheral blood. This TCR came from a woman of 80 years or more with acute or convalescent COVID-19. This chain joins TRBV5-1 and TRBJ2-7; perhaps TRBD1 as D (5 bases). As DNA, the CDR3 is TGCGCCAGCAGTTTGGAGAAGGGGGAGCAGTACTTC. Protein product: CASSLEKGEQYF.